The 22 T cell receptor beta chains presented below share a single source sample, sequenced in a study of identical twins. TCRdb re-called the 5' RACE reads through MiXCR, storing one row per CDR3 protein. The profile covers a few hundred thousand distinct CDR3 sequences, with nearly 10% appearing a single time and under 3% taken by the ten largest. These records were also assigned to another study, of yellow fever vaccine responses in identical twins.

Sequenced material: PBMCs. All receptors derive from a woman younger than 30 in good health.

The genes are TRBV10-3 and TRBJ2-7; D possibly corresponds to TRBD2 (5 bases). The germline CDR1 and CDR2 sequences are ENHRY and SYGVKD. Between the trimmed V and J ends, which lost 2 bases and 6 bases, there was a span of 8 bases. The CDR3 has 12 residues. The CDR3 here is CAISETAAEQYF. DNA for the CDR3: TGTGCCATCAGTGAGACAGCGGCCGAGCAGTACTTC.

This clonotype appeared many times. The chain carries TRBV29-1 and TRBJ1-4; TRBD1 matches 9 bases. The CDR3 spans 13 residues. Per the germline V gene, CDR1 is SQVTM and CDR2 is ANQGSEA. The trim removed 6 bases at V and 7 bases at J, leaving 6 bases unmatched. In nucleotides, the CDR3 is TGCAGCGTGCTGGGACAGGGAGTTGAAAAACTGTTTTTT. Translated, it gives CSVLGQGVEKLFF.

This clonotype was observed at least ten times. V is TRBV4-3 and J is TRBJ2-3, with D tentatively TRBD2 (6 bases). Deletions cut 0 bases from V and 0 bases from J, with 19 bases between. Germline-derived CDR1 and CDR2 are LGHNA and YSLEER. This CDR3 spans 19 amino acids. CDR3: CASSQDLIPTGRSTDTQYF. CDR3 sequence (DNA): TGCGCCAGCAGCCAAGACCTCATCCCCACCGGGAGAAGCACAGATACGCAGTATTTT.

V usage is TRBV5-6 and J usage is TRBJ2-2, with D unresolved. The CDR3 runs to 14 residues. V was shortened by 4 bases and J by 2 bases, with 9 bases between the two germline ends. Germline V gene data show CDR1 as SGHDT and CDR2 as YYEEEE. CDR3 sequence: CASSMGLNTGELFF. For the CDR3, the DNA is TGTGCCAGCAGCATGGGTCTCAACACCGGGGAGCTGTTTTTT.

CDR3 DNA: TGTGCCAGTAGGGACAACACAGATACGCAGTATTTT. Translated, it gives CASRDNTDTQYF. The gene calls are TRBV19 and TRBJ2-3; a weak D match, TRBD1 (5 bases). CDR1 and CDR2 (germline): LNHDA, SQIVND (reference sequence). V was trimmed by 6 bases and J by 2 bases, leaving 6 bases between them. This CDR3 is built from 12 residues.

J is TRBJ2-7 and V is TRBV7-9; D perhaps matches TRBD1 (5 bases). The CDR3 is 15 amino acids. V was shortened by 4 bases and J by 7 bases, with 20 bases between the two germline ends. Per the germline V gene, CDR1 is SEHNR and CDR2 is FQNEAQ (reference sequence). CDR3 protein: CASSSPTPNRQEQYF. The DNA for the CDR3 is TGTGCCAGCAGCTCCCCTACTCCGAATCGACAGGAGCAGTACTTC.

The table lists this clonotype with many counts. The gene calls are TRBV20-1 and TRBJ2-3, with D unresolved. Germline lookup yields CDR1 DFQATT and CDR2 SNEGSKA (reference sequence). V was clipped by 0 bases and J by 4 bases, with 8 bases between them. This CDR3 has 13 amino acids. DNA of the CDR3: TGCAGTGCTAGAGATTGGTTATCAGATACGCAGTATTTT. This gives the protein CSARDWLSDTQYF.

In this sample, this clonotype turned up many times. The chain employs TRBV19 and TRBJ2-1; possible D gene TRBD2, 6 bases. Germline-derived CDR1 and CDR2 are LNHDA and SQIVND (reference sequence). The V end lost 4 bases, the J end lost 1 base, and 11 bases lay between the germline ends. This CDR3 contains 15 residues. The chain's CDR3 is CASSSASASYNEQFF. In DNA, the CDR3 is TGTGCCAGTAGTAGCGCTAGCGCATCCTACAATGAGCAGTTCTTC. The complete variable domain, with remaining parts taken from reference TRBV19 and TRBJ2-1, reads DGGITQSPKYLFRKEGQNVTLSCEQNLNHDAMYWYRQDPGQGLRLIYYSQIVNDFQKGDIAEGYSVSREKKESFPLTVTSAQKNPTAFYLCASSSASASYNEQFFGPGTRLTVL.

The CDR3 loop is CASSLDGALYNEQFF. The DNA of the CDR3 is TGTGCCAGCAGCTTAGACGGGGCCCTTTACAATGAGCAGTTCTTC. V and J are TRBV11-1 and TRBJ2-1; D is possibly TRBD1 or TRBD2 (5 bases each). Germline V lookup: CDR1 SGHAT, CDR2 FQDESV (reference sequence). This CDR3 spans 15 amino acids. V was shortened by 1 base and J by 4 bases, with 11 bases between the two germline ends. Full variable domain (outside the CDR3, taken from reference TRBV11-1 and TRBJ2-1): EAEVAQSPRYKITEKSQAVAFWCDPISGHATLYWYRQILGQGPELLVQFQDESVVDDSQLPKDRFSAERLKGVDSTLKIQPAELGDSAMYLCASSLDGALYNEQFFGPGTRLTVL.

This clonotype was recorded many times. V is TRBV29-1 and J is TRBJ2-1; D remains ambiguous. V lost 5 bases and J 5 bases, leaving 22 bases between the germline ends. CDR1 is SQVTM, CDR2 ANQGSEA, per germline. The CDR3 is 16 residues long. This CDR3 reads CSVTGRTTPNHNEQFF. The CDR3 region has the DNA TGCAGCGTTACGGGCAGAACAACTCCAAACCACAATGAGCAGTTCTTC.

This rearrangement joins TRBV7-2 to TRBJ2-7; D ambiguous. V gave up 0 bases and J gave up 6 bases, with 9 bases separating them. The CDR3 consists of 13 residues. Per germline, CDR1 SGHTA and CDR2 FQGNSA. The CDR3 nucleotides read TGTGCCAGCAGCTTAGCTTTCGGTCTCGAGCAGTACTTC. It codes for CASSLAFGLEQYF.

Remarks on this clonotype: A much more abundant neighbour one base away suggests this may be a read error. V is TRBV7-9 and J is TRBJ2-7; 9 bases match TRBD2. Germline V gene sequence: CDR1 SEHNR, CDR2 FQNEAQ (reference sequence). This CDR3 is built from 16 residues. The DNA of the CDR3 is TGTGACAGCAGCGGGGGGTTTCAGGGTCCGCTCCACGAGCAGTACTTC. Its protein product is CDSSGGFQGPLHEQYF.

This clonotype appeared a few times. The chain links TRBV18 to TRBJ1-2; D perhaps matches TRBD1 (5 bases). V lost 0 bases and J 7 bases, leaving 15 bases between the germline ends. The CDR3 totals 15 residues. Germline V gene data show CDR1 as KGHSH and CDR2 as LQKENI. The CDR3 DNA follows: TGTGCCAGCTCACCACCCGGGACGCTAACTTCTGGCTACACCTTC. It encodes CASSPPGTLTSGYTF.

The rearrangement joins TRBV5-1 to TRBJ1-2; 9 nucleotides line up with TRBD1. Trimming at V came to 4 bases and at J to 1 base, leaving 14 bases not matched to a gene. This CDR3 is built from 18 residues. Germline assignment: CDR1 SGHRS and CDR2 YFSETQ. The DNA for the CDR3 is TGCGCCAGCAGCACGGACAGGGGTTTACCGAAGCTTAACTATGGCTACACCTTC. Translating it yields CASSTDRGLPKLNYGYTF. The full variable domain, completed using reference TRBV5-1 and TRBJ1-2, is KAGVTQTPRYLIKTRGQQVTLSCSPISGHRSVSWYQQTPGQGLQFLFEYFSETQRNKGNFPGRFSGRQFSNSRSEMNVSTLELGDSALYLCASSTDRGLPKLNYGYTFGSGTRLTVV.

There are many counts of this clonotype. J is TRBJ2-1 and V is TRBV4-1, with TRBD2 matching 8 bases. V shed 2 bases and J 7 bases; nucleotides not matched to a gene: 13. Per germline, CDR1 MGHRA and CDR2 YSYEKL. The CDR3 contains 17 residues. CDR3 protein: CASSQQEAGAVGNEQFF. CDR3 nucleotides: TGCGCCAGCAGCCAACAGGAAGCGGGAGCTGTGGGAAATGAGCAGTTCTTC.

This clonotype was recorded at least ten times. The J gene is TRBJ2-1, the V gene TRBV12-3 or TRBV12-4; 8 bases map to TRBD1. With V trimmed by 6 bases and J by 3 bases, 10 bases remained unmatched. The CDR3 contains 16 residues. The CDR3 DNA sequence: TGTGCCAGCAGCACGGGACAGGACCTTTTCTACAATGAGCAGTTCTTC. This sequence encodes CASSTGQDLFYNEQFF.

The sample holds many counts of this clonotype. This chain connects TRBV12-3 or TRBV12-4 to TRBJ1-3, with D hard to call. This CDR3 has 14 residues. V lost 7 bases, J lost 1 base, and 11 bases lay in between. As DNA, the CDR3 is TGTGCCAGCACCATGGCGGGTTCTGGAAACACCATATATTTT. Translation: CASTMAGSGNTIYF.

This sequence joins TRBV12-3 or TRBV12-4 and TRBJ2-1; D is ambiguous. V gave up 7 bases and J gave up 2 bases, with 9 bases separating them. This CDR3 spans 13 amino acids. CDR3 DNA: TGTGCCAGCACCGAGACCCCCTACAATGAGCAGTTCTTC. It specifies CASTETPYNEQFF.

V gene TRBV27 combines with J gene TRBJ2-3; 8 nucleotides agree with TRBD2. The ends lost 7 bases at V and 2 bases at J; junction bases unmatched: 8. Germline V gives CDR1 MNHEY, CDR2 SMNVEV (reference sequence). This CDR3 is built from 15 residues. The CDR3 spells CASNAGGRPTDTQYF. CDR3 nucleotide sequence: TGTGCCAGCAACGCGGGGGGCCGTCCCACAGATACGCAGTATTTT.

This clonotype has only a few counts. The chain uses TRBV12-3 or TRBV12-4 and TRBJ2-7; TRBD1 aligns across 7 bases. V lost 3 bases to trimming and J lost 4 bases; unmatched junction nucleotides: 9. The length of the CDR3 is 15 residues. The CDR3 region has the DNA TGTGCCAGCAGTTTGACTGACAGGGTTGGATACGAGCAGTACTTC. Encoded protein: CASSLTDRVGYEQYF.

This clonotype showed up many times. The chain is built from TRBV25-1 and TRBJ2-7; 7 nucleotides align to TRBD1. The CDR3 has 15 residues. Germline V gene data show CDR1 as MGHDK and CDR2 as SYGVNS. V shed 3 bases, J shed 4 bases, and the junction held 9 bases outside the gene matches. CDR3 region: CASSEDITGAYEQYF. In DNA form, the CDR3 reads TGTGCCAGCAGTGAGGACATAACAGGGGCGTACGAGCAGTACTTC.

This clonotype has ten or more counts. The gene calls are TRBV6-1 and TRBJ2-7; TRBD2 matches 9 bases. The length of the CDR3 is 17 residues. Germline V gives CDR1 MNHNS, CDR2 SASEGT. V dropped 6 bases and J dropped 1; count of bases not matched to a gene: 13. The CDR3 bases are TGTGCCAGCAGCCCCCTAGCGGGACCCCGGGGTTCCTACGAGCAGTACTTC. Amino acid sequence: CASSPLAGPRGSYEQYF.